This T cell receptor (beta chain) was sequenced in a study of T cell repertoires in cytomegalovirus infection. General observations from the study: Carriers of CMV plus the relevant HLA were identified by cumulative public TCR beta family frequency.

CDR1 is SGHTA, CDR2 FQGNSA, per germline. Losses at the gene ends were 2 bases for V and 2 bases for J; bases not matched to a gene: 18. The CDR3 sequence is 20 residues long. This clonotype appeared many times. Its antigen is still unknown. TCRdb fed the reads into MiXCR, producing one record per CDR3 protein. This table has a few hundred thousand distinct CDR3 sequences, around a third appearing once. This receptor was obtained from a human donor in good health (CMV status not recorded). Some clones in this sample may be carry-over from other donors' samples. The sequenced sample was cultured PBMCs, obtained from culture after CMV antigen stimulation. J is TRBJ2-3 and V is TRBV7-2, with 8 bases fitting TRBD2. Here the CDR3 reads CASSLKHGAGVTPNTDTQYF. The DNA for the CDR3 is TGTGCCAGCAGCTTAAAACACGGAGCGGGAGTTACCCCCAACACAGATACGCAGTATTTT.